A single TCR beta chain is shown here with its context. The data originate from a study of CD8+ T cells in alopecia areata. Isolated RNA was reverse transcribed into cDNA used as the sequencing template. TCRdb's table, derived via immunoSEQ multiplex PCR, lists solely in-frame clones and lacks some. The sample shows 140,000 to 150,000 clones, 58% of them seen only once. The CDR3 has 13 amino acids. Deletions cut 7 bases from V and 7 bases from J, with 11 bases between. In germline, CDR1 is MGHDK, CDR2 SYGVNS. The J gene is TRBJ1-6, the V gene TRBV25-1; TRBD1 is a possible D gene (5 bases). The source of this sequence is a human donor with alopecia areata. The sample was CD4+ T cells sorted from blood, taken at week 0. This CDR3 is CASTRELNSPLHF. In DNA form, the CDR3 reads TGTGCCAGCACCAGGGAATTAAATTCACCCCTCCACTTT. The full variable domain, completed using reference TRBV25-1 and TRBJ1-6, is EADIYQTPRYLVIGTGKKITLECSQTMGHDKMYWYQQDPGMELHLIHYSYGVNSTEKGDLSSESTVSRIRTEHFPLTLESARPSHTSQYLCASTRELNSPLHFGNGTRLTVT.